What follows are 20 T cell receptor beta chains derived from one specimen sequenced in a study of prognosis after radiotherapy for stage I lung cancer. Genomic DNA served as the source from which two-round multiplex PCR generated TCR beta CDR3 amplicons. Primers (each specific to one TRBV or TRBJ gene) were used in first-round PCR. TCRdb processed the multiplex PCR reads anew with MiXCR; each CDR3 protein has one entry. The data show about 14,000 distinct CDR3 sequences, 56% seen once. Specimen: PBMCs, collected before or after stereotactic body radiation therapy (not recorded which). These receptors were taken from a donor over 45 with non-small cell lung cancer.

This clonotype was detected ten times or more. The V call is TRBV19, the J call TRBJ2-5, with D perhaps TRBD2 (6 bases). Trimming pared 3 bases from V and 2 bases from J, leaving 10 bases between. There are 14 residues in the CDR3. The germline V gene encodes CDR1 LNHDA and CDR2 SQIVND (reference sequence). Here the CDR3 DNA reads TGTGCCAGTAGTATGGGGACTCCTCAAGAGACCCAGTACTTC. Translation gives CASSMGTPQETQYF.

The CDR3 coding sequence is TGTGCCAGCAGGACACTAGAGGATACGCAGTATTTT. Translation gives CASRTLEDTQYF. The chain carries TRBV2 and TRBJ2-3; weak D call: TRBD2 (5 bases). V was pared by 6 bases and J by 6 bases, with 10 bases between. The CDR3 is 12 amino acids. Germline V CDR1 and CDR2: SNHLY, FYNNEI.

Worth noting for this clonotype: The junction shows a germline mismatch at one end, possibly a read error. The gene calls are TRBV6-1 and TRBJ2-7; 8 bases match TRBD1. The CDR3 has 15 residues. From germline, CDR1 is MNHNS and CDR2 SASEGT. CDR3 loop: CASRLAGGSSYDQYF. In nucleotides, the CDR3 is TGTGCCAGCAGATTAGCAGGGGGCAGCTCCTACGATCAGTATTTC.

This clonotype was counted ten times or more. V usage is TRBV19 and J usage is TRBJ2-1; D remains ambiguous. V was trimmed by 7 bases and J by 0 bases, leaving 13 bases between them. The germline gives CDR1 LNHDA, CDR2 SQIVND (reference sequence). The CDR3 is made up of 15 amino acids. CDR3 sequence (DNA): TGTGCCAGTACCGAGGACGGAAGCTCCTACAATGAGCAGTTCTTC. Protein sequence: CASTEDGSSYNEQFF. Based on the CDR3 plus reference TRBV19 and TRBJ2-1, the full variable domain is DGGITQSPKYLFRKEGQNVTLSCEQNLNHDAMYWYRQDPGQGLRLIYYSQIVNDFQKGDIAEGYSVSREKKESFPLTVTSAQKNPTAFYLCASTEDGSSYNEQFFGPGTRLTVL.

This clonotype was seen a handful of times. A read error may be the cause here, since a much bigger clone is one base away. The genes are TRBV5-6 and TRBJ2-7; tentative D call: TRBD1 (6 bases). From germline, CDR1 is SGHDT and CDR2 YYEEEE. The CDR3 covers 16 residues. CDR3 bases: TGTGCCATCAGCTTGGGGGTGGGGGCAGGAGTCTACGAGCAGTACTTC. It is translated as CAISLGVGAGVYEQYF.

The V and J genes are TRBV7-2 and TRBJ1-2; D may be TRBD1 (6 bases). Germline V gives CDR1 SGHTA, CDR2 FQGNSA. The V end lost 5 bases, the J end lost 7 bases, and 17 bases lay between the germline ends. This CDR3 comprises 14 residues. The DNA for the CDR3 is TGTGCCAGCAGCCCTCAACACGGGACAAGTGGCTACACCTTC. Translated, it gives CASSPQHGTSGYTF.

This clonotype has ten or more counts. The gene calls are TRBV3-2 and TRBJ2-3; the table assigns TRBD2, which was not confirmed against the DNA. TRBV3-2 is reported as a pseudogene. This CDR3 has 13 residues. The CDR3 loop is CPPEGLGKDTQYF. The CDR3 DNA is TGTCCTCCCGAGGGTTTGGGAAAGGATACGCAGTATTTT.

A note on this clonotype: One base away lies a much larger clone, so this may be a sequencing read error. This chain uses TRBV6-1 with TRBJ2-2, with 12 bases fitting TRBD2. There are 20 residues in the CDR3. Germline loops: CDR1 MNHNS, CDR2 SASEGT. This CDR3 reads CASSDSTVGTSGWGTWELFF. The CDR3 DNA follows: TGTGCCAGCAGTGACAGCACGGTCGGGACTAGCGGGTGGGGCACCTGGGAGCTGTTTTTT.

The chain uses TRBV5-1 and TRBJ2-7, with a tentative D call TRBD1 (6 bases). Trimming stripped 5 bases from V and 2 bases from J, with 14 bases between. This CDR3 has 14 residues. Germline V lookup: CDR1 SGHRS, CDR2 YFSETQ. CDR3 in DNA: TGCGCCAGCAGGCCAGGGGCTACTGCCTACGAGCAGTACTTC. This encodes CASRPGATAYEQYF. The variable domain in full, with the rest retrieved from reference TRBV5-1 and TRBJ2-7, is KAGVTQTPRYLIKTRGQQVTLSCSPISGHRSVSWYQQTPGQGLQFLFEYFSETQRNKGNFPGRFSGRQFSNSRSEMNVSTLELGDSALYLCASRPGATAYEQYFGPGTRLTVT.

In DNA, the CDR3 is TGTGCCAGCAGTTTGGGGGCAAGCGTAGCCATTAATGAGCAGTTCTTC. Amino acid sequence: CASSLGASVAINEQFF. This chain links TRBV27 with TRBJ2-1, with D maybe TRBD1 (6 bases). Germline V CDR1 and CDR2: MNHEY, SMNVEV (reference sequence). Trimming removed 3 bases at V and 7 bases at J, with 19 bases between. This CDR3 spans 16 amino acids.

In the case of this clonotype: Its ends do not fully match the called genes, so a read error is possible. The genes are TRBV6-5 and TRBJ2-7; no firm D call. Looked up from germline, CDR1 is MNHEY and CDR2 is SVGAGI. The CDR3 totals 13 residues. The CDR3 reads CASSYDENYEKYF. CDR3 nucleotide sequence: TGTGCCAGCAGTTACGACGAGAACTACGAGAAGTACTTC.

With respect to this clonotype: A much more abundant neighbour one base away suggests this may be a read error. The CDR3 region is CASSSLGGTGAYEHYF. The CDR3 nucleotides are TGTGCCAGCAGCTCCCTCGGGGGGACAGGGGCCTACGAGCATTACTTC. The rearrangement joins TRBV5-4 to TRBJ2-7; 10 positions match TRBD1. The CDR3 is 16 amino acids. CDR1 SGHNT and CDR2 YYREEE come from the germline V gene (reference sequence).

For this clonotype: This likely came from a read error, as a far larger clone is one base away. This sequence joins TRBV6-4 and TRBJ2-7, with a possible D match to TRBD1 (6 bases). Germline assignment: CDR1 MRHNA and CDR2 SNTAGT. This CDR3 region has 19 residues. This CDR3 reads CASSYSGGLGTWRSYEQYF. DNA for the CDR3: TGTGCCAGCAGTTACTCTGGCGGACTTGGGACATGGAGGTCCTACGAGCAGTACTTC.

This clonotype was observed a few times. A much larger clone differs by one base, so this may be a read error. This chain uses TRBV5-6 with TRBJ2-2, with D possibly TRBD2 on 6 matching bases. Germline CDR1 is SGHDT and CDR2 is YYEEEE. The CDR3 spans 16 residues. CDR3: CASSPTLQADTGGLFF. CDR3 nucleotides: TGTGCCAGCAGCCCAACGTTACAAGCGGACACCGGGGGGCTGTTTTTT.

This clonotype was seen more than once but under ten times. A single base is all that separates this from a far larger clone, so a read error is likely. The CDR3 region has the DNA TGTGCCAGCAGCTCACCCGAAAAACGGACTAGCGGGAGTCGGTACAATGAGCAGTACTTC. It is translated as CASSSPEKRTSGSRYNEQYF. The rearrangement uses TRBV7-2 and TRBJ2-7, with 13 bases lining up with TRBD2. This CDR3 is 20 amino acids long. V gave up 4 bases and J gave up 7 bases; unmatched junction bases: 22. From germline, CDR1 is SGHTA and CDR2 FQGNSA. The whole variable domain, filled in from reference TRBV7-2 and TRBJ2-7, reads GAGVSQSPSNKVTEKGKDVELRCDPISGHTALYWYRQSLGQGLEFLIYFQGNSAPDKSGLPSDRFSAERTGGSVSTLTIQRTQQEDSAVYLCASSSPEKRTSGSRYNEQYFGPGTRLTVT.

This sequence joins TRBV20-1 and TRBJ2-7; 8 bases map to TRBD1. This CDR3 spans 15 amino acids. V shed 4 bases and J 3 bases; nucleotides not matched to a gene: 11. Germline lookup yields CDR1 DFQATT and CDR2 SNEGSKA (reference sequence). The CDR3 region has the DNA TGCAGTGCTATAGATCCCACGGGACAGGTCTACGAGCAGTACTTC. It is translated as CSAIDPTGQVYEQYF.

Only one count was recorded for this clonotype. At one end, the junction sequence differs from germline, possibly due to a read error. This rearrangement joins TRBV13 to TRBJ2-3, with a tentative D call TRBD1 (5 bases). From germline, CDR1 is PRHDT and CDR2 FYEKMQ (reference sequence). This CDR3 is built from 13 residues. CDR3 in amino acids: CATAVGRPDTQYF. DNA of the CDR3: TGTGCCACCGCGGTGGGGCGCCCAGATACGCAGTATTTC.

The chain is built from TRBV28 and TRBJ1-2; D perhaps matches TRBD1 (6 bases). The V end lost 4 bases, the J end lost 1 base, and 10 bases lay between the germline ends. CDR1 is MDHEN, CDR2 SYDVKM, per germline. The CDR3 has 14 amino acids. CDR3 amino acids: CASSSEQGNYGYTF. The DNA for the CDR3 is TGTGCCAGCAGTTCGGAACAGGGTAACTATGGCTACACCTTC.

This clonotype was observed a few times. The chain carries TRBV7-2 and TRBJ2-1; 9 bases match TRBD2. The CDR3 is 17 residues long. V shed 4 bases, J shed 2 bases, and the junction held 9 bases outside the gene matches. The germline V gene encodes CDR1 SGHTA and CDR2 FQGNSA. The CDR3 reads CTSSSSSASGTYNEQFF. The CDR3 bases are TGTACCAGCAGCTCTTCTAGTGCTAGCGGGACCTACAATGAGCAGTTCTTC. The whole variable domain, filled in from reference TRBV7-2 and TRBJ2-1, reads GAGVSQSPSNKVTEKGKDVELRCDPISGHTALYWYRQSLGQGLEFLIYFQGNSAPDKSGLPSDRFSAERTGGSVSTLTIQRTQQEDSAVYLCTSSSSSASGTYNEQFFGPGTRLTVL.

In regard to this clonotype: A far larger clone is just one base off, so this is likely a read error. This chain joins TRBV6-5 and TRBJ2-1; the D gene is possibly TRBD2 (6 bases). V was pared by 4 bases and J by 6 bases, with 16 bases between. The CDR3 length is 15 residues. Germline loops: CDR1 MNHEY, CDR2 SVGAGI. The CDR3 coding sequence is TGTGCCAGCAGTTTGAGGTGGTGGGGGGTCAATGAGCAGTTCTTC. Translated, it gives CASSLRWWGVNEQFF.